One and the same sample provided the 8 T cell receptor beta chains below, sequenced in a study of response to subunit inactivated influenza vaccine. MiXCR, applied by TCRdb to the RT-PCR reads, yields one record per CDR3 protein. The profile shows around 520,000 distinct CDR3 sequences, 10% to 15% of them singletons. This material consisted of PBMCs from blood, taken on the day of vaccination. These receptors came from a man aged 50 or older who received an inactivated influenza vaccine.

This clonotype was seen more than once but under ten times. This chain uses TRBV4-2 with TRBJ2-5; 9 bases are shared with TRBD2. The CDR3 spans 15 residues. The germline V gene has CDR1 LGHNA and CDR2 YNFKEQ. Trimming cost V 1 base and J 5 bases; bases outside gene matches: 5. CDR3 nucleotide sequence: TGTGCCAGCAGCCAAGGGGGACTAGCACCCGAGACCCAGTACTTC. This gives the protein CASSQGGLAPETQYF.

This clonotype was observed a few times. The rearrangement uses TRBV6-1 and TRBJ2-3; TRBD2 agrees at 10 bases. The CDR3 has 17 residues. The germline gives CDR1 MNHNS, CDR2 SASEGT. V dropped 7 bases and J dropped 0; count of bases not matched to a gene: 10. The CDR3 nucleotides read TGTGCCAGCACCTACGAACCAGCGGGAGGGAGCACAGATACGCAGTATTTT. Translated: CASTYEPAGGSTDTQYF.

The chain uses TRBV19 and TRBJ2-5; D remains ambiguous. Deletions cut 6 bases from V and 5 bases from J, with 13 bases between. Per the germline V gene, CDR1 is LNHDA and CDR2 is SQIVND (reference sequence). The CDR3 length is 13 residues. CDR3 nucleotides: TGTGCCAGTAGACCGGGCCCCAGGGAGACCCAGTACTTC. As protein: CASRPGPRETQYF.

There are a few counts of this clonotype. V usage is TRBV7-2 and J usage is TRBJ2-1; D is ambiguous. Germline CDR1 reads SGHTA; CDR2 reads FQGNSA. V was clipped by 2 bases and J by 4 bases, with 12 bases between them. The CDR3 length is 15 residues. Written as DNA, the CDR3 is TGTGCCAGCAGCTTAAATCGGCAAACATACAATGAGCAGTTCTTC. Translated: CASSLNRQTYNEQFF.

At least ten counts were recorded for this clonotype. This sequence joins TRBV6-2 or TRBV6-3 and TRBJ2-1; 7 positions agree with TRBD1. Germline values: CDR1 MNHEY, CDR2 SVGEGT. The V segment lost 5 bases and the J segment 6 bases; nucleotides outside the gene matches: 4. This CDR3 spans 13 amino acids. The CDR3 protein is CASSRRQGNEQFF. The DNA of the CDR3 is TGTGCCAGCAGTCGGAGACAGGGCAATGAGCAGTTCTTC.

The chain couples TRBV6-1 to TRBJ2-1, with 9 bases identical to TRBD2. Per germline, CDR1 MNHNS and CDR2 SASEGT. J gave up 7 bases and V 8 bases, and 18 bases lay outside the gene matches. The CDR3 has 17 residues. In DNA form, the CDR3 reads TGTGCCAGCCCCCTCCTTCGCGGGGGGGCCATCTGGAATGAGCAGTTCTTC. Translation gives CASPLLRGGAIWNEQFF.

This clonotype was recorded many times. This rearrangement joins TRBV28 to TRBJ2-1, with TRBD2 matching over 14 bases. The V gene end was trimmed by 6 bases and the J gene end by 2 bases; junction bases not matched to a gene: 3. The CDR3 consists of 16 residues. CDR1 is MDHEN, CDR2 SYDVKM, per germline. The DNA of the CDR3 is TGTGCCAGCAGCCCGACTAGCGGGGGGGCCTACAATGAGCAGTTCTTC. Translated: CASSPTSGGAYNEQFF.

This CDR3 is CATRTAGYMEQYF. In DNA, the CDR3 is TGTGCCACCCGCACTGCTGGCTATATGGAGCAGTACTTC. This chain joins TRBV10-3 and TRBJ2-7; D is ambiguous. The CDR3 is 13 residues long. The V and J ends lost 10 bases and 7 bases respectively, with 20 bases between them. The V gene's germline CDR1 is ENHRY and CDR2 SYGVKD.